These 14 T cell receptor beta chains came from one sample sequenced in a study of CD4+ T cells in melanoma. Libraries were prepared by immunoSEQ multiplex PCR; TCRdb keeps only in-frame clonotypes and omits some of them. The table lists more than 110,000 clones, about nine tenths of them singletons, with about 1.6% in the top ten. These receptors all come from a human donor with melanoma.

The chain employs TRBV7-2 and TRBJ1-2; D is possibly TRBD1 (5 bases). Per germline, CDR1 SGHTA and CDR2 FQGNSA. CDR3 size: 14 residues. Trimming cost V 7 bases and J 4 bases, with 16 bases left between them. The CDR3 sequence is CASTLREGGYGYTF. The CDR3 region has the DNA TGTGCCAGCACCCTCAGGGAGGGCGGCTATGGCTACACCTTC. The full variable domain, in which reference TRBV7-2 and TRBJ1-2 provide the parts outside the CDR3, is GAGVSQSPSNKVTEKGKDVELRCDPISGHTALYWYRQSLGQGLEFLIYFQGNSAPDKSGLPSDRFSAERTGGSVSTLTIQRTQQEDSAVYLCASTLREGGYGYTFGSGTRLTVV.

The rearrangement links TRBV29-1 to TRBJ2-7; no firm D call. Trimming cost V 3 bases and J 4 bases, with 13 bases left between them. Germline values: CDR1 SQVTM, CDR2 ANQGSEA. The CDR3 is 13 residues long. The DNA of the CDR3 is TGCAGCGTTGAGTTGCCAGCCGCGTACGAGCAGTACTTC. It is translated as CSVELPAAYEQYF.

The chain recombines TRBV9 with TRBJ2-1; TRBD2 aligns across 10 bases. In germline, CDR1 is SGDLS, CDR2 YYNGEE. Unmatched junction bases numbered 6, after V lost 1 base and J lost 8 bases. This CDR3 spans 15 amino acids. Here the CDR3 reads CASSVNSGGGYEQFF. CDR3 in DNA: TGTGCCAGCAGCGTAAACAGCGGGGGGGGCTATGAGCAGTTCTTC.

The sample holds one count of this clone. This rearrangement joins TRBV28 to TRBJ1-1; 8 nucleotides line up with TRBD1. The CDR3 runs 13 residues. The V gene end was trimmed by 7 bases and the J gene end by 6 bases; junction bases not matched to a gene: 7. CDR1 and CDR2 from the germline V gene are MDHEN and SYDVKM. The CDR3 DNA reads as TGTGCCAGCACCCGGACAGGGCCCCCTGAAGCTTTCTTT. Residues: CASTRTGPPEAFF.

The genes are TRBV6-5 and TRBJ1-6; TRBD1 is a possible D gene (5 bases). V shed 10 bases and J shed 1 base, with 11 bases lying between them. This CDR3 has 14 residues. Germline V gives CDR1 MNHEY, CDR2 SVGAGI. The DNA of the CDR3 is TGTGCCACCGGGACCGGTTCCTATAATTCACCCCTCCACTTT. Translating it yields CATGTGSYNSPLHF.

The V call is TRBV29-1, the J call TRBJ2-7; 8 bases are shared with TRBD1. After removal of 1 base from V and 2 bases from J, the junction contained 7 bases not matched to a gene. This CDR3 is 15 amino acids long. Germline lookup yields CDR1 SQVTM and CDR2 ANQGSEA. The CDR3 DNA is TGCAGCGTTGAAGGTCGCGGGGACAGGACCTACGAGCAGTACTTC. As protein: CSVEGRGDRTYEQYF.

The chain has TRBV5-1 and TRBJ2-1; perhaps TRBD2 as D (5 bases). CDR1 and CDR2 (germline): SGHRS, YFSETQ. V lost 2 bases and J 3 bases, leaving 9 bases between the germline ends. The CDR3 is made up of 14 amino acids. The CDR3 sequence is CASSLLGNYNEQFF. In DNA form, the CDR3 reads TGCGCCAGCAGCTTACTAGGTAACTACAATGAGCAGTTCTTC. Together with reference TRBV5-1 and TRBJ2-1, the CDR3 gives the full variable domain: KAGVTQTPRYLIKTRGQQVTLSCSPISGHRSVSWYQQTPGQGLQFLFEYFSETQRNKGNFPGRFSGRQFSNSRSEMNVSTLELGDSALYLCASSLLGNYNEQFFGPGTRLTVL.

The chain has TRBV19 and TRBJ2-2; 9 bases agree with TRBD1. The CDR3 sequence is 14 residues long. With 11 bases clipped from V and 5 bases from J, the junction kept 9 bases outside the gene matches. CDR1 is LNHDA and CDR2 is SQIVND in the germline V gene (reference sequence). The CDR3 here is CAGRGTGQTGELFF. The CDR3 nucleotides are TGTGCCGGGAGGGGGACAGGGCAGACCGGGGAGCTGTTTTTT.

The CDR3 DNA sequence: TGTGCCTGGGGCCGGGACAGGGTAACTGAAGCTTTCTTT. Its protein product is CAWGRDRVTEAFF. The chain is built from TRBV30 and TRBJ1-1; 9 bases map to TRBD1. V lost 5 bases, J lost 5 bases, and 6 bases stayed unmatched. The CDR3 length is 13 residues. In germline, CDR1 is GTSNPN, CDR2 SVGIG (reference sequence).

The V and J genes are TRBV30 and TRBJ2-5; TRBD1 might be the D (5 bases). Germline V gene sequence: CDR1 GTSNPN, CDR2 SVGIG (reference sequence). V lost 0 bases and J 5 bases, leaving 10 bases between the germline ends. The CDR3 has 13 amino acids. The CDR3 coding sequence is TGTGCCTGGAGTGTAGGACACTTCGAGACCCAGTACTTC. Amino acid sequence: CAWSVGHFETQYF.

This clone was counted a few times. This sequence joins TRBV5-5 and TRBJ2-4, with D perhaps matching TRBD2 (6 bases). The ends were cut back, 5 bases at V and 8 bases at J, with 20 bases in the middle. Germline loops: CDR1 SGHKS, CDR2 YYEKEE (reference sequence). CDR3 length: 15 amino acids. The chain's CDR3 is CASRMVGGTEDIQYF. The CDR3 region has the DNA TGTGCCAGCAGGATGGTAGGAGGGACGGAGGACATTCAGTACTTC.

The rearrangement uses TRBV11-2 and TRBJ2-1, with a tentative D call TRBD2 (5 bases). With 1 base removed from V and 3 bases from J, the gap between germline ends came to 10 bases. The V gene's germline CDR1 is SGHAT and CDR2 FQNNGV. The CDR3 consists of 15 residues. The CDR3: CASSLGGKNYNEQFF. CDR3 nucleotides: TGTGCCAGCAGCTTAGGAGGGAAGAACTACAATGAGCAGTTCTTC. Complete variable domain (other parts from reference TRBV11-2 and TRBJ2-1): EAGVAQSPRYKIIEKRQSVAFWCNPISGHATLYWYQQILGQGPKLLIQFQNNGVVDDSQLPKDRFSAERLKGVDSTLKIQPAKLEDSAVYLCASSLGGKNYNEQFFGPGTRLTVL.

A word on this clone: Additional DNA sequences in this sample encode the identical CDR3. The chain is built from TRBV18 and TRBJ1-6; D is ambiguous. The V end lost 5 bases, the J end lost 0 bases, and 5 bases lay between the germline ends. Germline V CDR1 and CDR2: KGHSH, LQKENI. The CDR3 is 14 amino acids. CDR3 in amino acids: CASSASSYNSPLHF. As DNA, the CDR3 is TGTGCCAGCTCAGCGAGCTCCTATAATTCACCCCTCCACTTT. Using reference TRBV18 and TRBJ1-6 for the parts outside the CDR3, the full variable domain is NAGVMQNPRHLVRRRGQEARLRCSPMKGHSHVYWYRQLPEEGLKFMVYLQKENIIDESGMPKERFSAEFPKEGPSILRIQQVVRGDSAAYFCASSASSYNSPLHFGNGTRLTVT.

This chain connects TRBV13 to TRBJ1-2; the match to TRBD1 covers 9 bases. The CDR3 totals 14 residues. Germline V gene sequence: CDR1 PRHDT, CDR2 FYEKMQ (reference sequence). Trimming at V came to 5 bases and at J to 9 bases, leaving 10 bases not matched to a gene. DNA of the CDR3: TGTGCCAGCAGCGGGGGGACAGGGTATTCGCGCTACACCTTC. It is translated as CASSGGTGYSRYTF.